This record covers a single TCR beta chain. Sequencing libraries for TCR beta were prepared with iRepertoire HTBI primers and Arm-PCR of CDR3 regions. TCRdb re-analysed the multiplex PCR reads in MiXCR, keeping a single row per CDR3 protein. Of over 500,000 distinct CDR3 sequences listed, around 15% are singletons. This sample is part of a study of regulatory T cells in long-lasting Graves disease. V gave up 4 bases and J gave up 4 bases; unmatched junction bases: 9. CDR3 size: 15 residues. Germline CDR1 and CDR2: MDHEN and SYDVKM. Time point noted: newly diagnosed GD, antithyroid drugs for less than 3 months. After RNA was extracted from PBMCs, the TCR library was made from it. Separately, the same data were catalogued under a study of T cells in Graves' hyperthyroidism and ophthalmopathy. That investigation notes: Initially, a first-round RT-PCR of the TCR CDR3 employed the HTBI primer set.

The chain couples TRBV28 to TRBJ1-2, with 7 bases matching TRBD1. Sequenced material: peripheral blood mononuclear cells (PBMCs), taken at new diagnosis, from a patient treated with antithyroid drugs. The sequence came from a woman aged 30 to 39 with Graves disease. The chain's CDR3 is CASSSGQGEVYGYTF. The DNA for the CDR3 is TGTGCCAGCAGTTCTGGTCAGGGGGAGGTCTATGGCTACACCTTC.